Listed here are 16 T cell receptor beta chains from one sample, sequenced in a study of TIL therapy for anti-PD-1-resistant metastatic lung cancer. The immunoSEQ assay was v3. The assay was immunoSEQ multiplex PCR, and TCRdb's table has in-frame clones only and misses some. The table includes about 60,000 clones, 80% to 90% detected once. Time point given: pre-treatment sample, taken before nivolumab and TIL therapy. Sequenced here: blood, sampled at baseline. Receptors were obtained from a person aged 25-85 years with non-small cell lung cancer.

The chain employs TRBV28 and TRBJ1-4; D is unclear. This CDR3 has 10 amino acids. CDR1 and CDR2 from the germline V gene are MDHEN and SYDVKM. With 7 bases removed from V and 8 bases from J, the gap between germline ends came to 5 bases. The CDR3 is CASMREKLFF. The CDR3 nucleotides are TGTGCCAGCATGAGGGAAAAACTGTTTTTT.

The gene calls are TRBV30 and TRBJ2-2, with D tentatively TRBD1 (7 bases). V lost 2 bases and J lost 3, with 19 bases in between. The CDR3 has 17 residues. CDR1 is GTSNPN and CDR2 is SVGIG in the germline V gene (reference sequence). The CDR3 spells CAWSLPLGRGDTGELFF. CDR3 DNA sequence: TGTGCCTGGAGTCTCCCCCTGGGCAGGGGGGACACCGGGGAGCTGTTTTTT.

The chain joins TRBV27 to TRBJ2-2; a possible D gene is TRBD2 (6 bases). CDR3 length equals 16 residues. Germline V gene data show CDR1 as MNHEY and CDR2 as SMNVEV (reference sequence). Between the trimmed V and J ends, which lost 0 bases and 4 bases, there was a span of 12 bases. In DNA, the CDR3 is TGTGCCAGCAGTTTATCTGGGACGGGGGTCACCGGGGAGCTGTTTTTT. It yields the protein CASSLSGTGVTGELFF.

This clone was counted only a few times. This chain uses TRBV4-1 with TRBJ1-1; 8 bases map to TRBD1. Germline CDR1 is MGHRA and CDR2 is YSYEKL. The trim removed 3 bases at V and 4 bases at J, leaving 10 bases unmatched. CDR3 length equals 16 residues. The CDR3 DNA follows: TGCGCCAGCAGCCACCTCACAGGGGGGATCGTCACTGAAGCTTTCTTT. It codes for CASSHLTGGIVTEAFF.

The chain is built from TRBV7-8 and TRBJ1-2, with D unresolved. The CDR3 runs to 15 residues. Germline assignment: CDR1 SGHVS and CDR2 FQNEAQ. Trimming left V 5 bases short and J 8 bases short, with 21 bases between. DNA for the CDR3: TGTGCCAGCAGCCCACAAACGGGAGGGCCAAAAGGCTACACCTTC. Protein sequence: CASSPQTGGPKGYTF.

This chain uses TRBV6-6 with TRBJ1-2; D possibly corresponds to TRBD1 (5 bases). The V and J ends lost 6 bases and 4 bases respectively, with 15 bases between them. CDR1 MNHNY and CDR2 SVGAGI come from the germline V gene (reference sequence). There are 14 residues in the CDR3. In nucleotides, the CDR3 is TGTGCCAGCAGCCAGACAGTCGGCGGCTATGGCTACACCTTC. Translated, it gives CASSQTVGGYGYTF.

The V call is TRBV28, the J call TRBJ1-5; TRBD1 matches 8 bases. V shed 3 bases, J shed 7 bases, and the junction held 5 bases outside the gene matches. The CDR3 is made up of 14 amino acids. The V gene's germline CDR1 is MDHEN and CDR2 SYDVKM. CDR3 in amino acids: CASSLDRVGQPQHF. CDR3 bases: TGTGCCAGCAGTTTGGACAGGGTCGGCCAGCCCCAGCATTTT.

This chain's CDR3 is CATTGTGWAKNIQYF. In DNA, the CDR3 is TGTGCCACTACCGGGACAGGGTGGGCCAAAAACATTCAGTACTTC. V and J are TRBV19 and TRBJ2-4; 9 positions match TRBD1. V shed 10 bases, J shed 1 base, and the junction held 8 bases outside the gene matches. The V gene's germline CDR1 is LNHDA and CDR2 SQIVND (reference sequence). There are 15 residues in the CDR3.

The chain employs TRBV6-5 and TRBJ1-2; 7 nucleotides line up with TRBD1. CDR3 length: 13 amino acids. CDR1 and CDR2 from the germline V gene are MNHEY and SVGAGI. J was trimmed by 6 bases and V by 2 bases; bases with no gene match: 3. The CDR3 here is CASSYTQGDGYTF. CDR3 DNA: TGTGCCAGCAGTTACACCCAGGGGGATGGCTACACCTTC.

The chain uses TRBV9 and TRBJ1-1; possible D gene TRBD1, 5 bases. CDR1 and CDR2 (germline): SGDLS, YYNGEE. V gave up 1 base and J gave up 1 base, with 11 bases separating them. The CDR3 covers 15 residues. The CDR3 region is CASSVSGRGNTEAFF. DNA of the CDR3: TGTGCCAGCAGCGTATCAGGGAGAGGGAACACTGAAGCTTTCTTT.

CDR3 in amino acids: CASSWSGTGVEQYF. The DNA for the CDR3 is TGTGCCAGCAGTTGGTCGGGGACAGGGGTCGAGCAGTACTTC. V is TRBV27 and J is TRBJ2-7; TRBD1 agrees at 10 bases. The CDR3 runs to 14 residues. V lost 4 bases to trimming and J lost 6 bases; unmatched junction nucleotides: 6. Germline V CDR1 and CDR2: MNHEY, SMNVEV (reference sequence).

The genes are TRBV30 and TRBJ2-3; the D gene could be TRBD1 or TRBD2 (5 bases each). Germline V lookup: CDR1 GTSNPN, CDR2 SVGIG (reference sequence). V gave up 4 bases and J gave up 0 bases, with 14 bases separating them. The CDR3 runs to 15 residues. The CDR3 sequence: CAWNGYGASTDTQYF. CDR3 sequence (DNA): TGTGCCTGGAACGGGTACGGGGCAAGCACAGATACGCAGTATTTT.

This sequence joins TRBV7-9 and TRBJ2-3; D is perhaps TRBD1 (5 bases). V was trimmed by 1 base and J by 6 bases, leaving 17 bases between them. The CDR3 is made up of 16 amino acids. Germline V gene data show CDR1 as SEHNR and CDR2 as FQNEAQ (reference sequence). This chain's CDR3 is CASSLGRPGMADTQYF. In DNA form, the CDR3 reads TGTGCCAGCAGCTTAGGTCGTCCAGGGATGGCCGATACGCAGTATTTT.

In nucleotides, the CDR3 is TGTGCCAGCAGCCTCGGGCTACGGGGGGGGAGCCCCATATATTTT. Translated, it gives CASSLGLRGGSPIYF. The chain recombines TRBV3-1 (or the pseudogene TRBV3-2) with TRBJ1-3, with a weak D call TRBD1 (5 bases). CDR1 is LGHDT and CDR2 is YNNKEL in the germline V gene (reference sequence). Trimming removed 4 bases from V and 11 bases from J, with 21 bases in between. CDR3 length equals 15 residues.

The chain recombines TRBV6-6 with TRBJ1-2, with a possible D match to TRBD1 (5 bases). V lost 5 bases to trimming and J lost 6 bases, with 16 bases between them. The CDR3 runs 14 residues. CDR1 MNHNY and CDR2 SVGAGI come from the germline V gene (reference sequence). CDR3 coding DNA: TGTGCCAGCAGTCTGACCGGGACGGCCCATGGCTACACCTTC. Protein sequence: CASSLTGTAHGYTF.

The J gene is TRBJ2-7, the V gene TRBV15; the match to TRBD1 covers 12 bases. J gave up 0 bases and V 3 bases, and 9 bases lay outside the gene matches. Germline V lookup: CDR1 LNHNV, CDR2 YYDKDF (reference sequence). The CDR3 has 18 amino acids. CDR3 sequence (DNA): TGTGCCACCAGCAGGGCCGGGACAGGGGGCCTAAGCTCCTACGAGCAGTACTTC. The encoded protein is CATSRAGTGGLSSYEQYF. The variable domain in full, completed from reference TRBV15 and TRBJ2-7, reads DAMVIQNPRYQVTQFGKPVTLSCSQTLNHNVMYWYQQKSSQAPKLLFHYYDKDFNNEADTPDNFQSRRPNTSFCFLDIRSPGLGDTAMYLCATSRAGTGGLSSYEQYFGPGTRLTVT.